This T cell receptor beta chain is from a study of a mutant IDH1 vaccine in newly diagnosed glioma. Indicated time point: week 11, during vaccination. Mutant IDH1 20-mer peptide, at 300 ug, made up each vaccine dose, with topical imiquimod. Donors had new WHO grade 3 or 4 IDH1-mutant, ATRX-lost astrocytomas. In regard to this clone: Antigen specificity is unknown.

Profiled with immunoSEQ multiplex PCR; TCRdb holds only in-frame clones, not every one. This table holds under 150,000 clones, 85% to 90% found once. V lost 2 bases, J lost 4 bases, and 11 bases lay in between. This CDR3 is built from 14 residues. Germline assignment: CDR1 ENHRY and CDR2 SYGVKD. Source: PBMCs, taken from a glioma patient whose treatment included an IDH1 peptide vaccine. The chain is built from TRBV10-3 and TRBJ1-2; weak D call: TRBD1 (6 bases). The receptor was derived from a woman between 50 and 59 years old with glioma. The CDR3 coding sequence is TGTGCCATCAGTGAGGGGGGCAGATCCTATGGCTACACCTTC. Its protein product is CAISEGGRSYGYTF.